Listed here are 19 T cell receptor beta chains from one sample, sequenced in a study. Sequencing used immunoSEQ multiplex PCR; TCRdb keeps in-frame clones, though not all of them. The profile shows approximately 53,000 clones, over 90% of them singletons. Input material: PBMCs. The source of these receptors is a man aged 40-50 years with rheumatoid arthritis.

The chain is built from TRBV27 and TRBJ2-7, with D perhaps TRBD2 (5 bases). The V end lost 4 bases, the J end lost 5 bases, and 15 bases lay between the germline ends. The CDR3 has 14 residues. CDR1 and CDR2 (germline): MNHEY, SMNVEV (reference sequence). The CDR3: CASSSWLALNEQYF. The CDR3 region has the DNA TGTGCCAGCAGTTCCTGGCTAGCTCTGAACGAGCAGTACTTC.

The chain couples TRBV30 to TRBJ1-2; the D is unclear. Between the trimmed V and J ends, which lost 1 base and 4 bases, there was a span of 10 bases. Germline V gene data show CDR1 as GTSNPN and CDR2 as SVGIG (reference sequence). The CDR3 consists of 13 residues. CDR3 amino acids: CAWSAADLYGYTF. The CDR3 DNA reads as TGTGCCTGGAGTGCAGCGGATCTCTATGGCTACACCTTC.

The genes are TRBV12-3 or TRBV12-4 and TRBJ1-3; D uncertain. Trimming shortened V by 5 bases and J by 4 bases, and 3 bases separated the two germline ends. The CDR3 is 11 residues long. The CDR3 spells CASSLGNTIYF. CDR3 nucleotides: TGTGCCAGCAGTCTGGGAAACACCATATATTTT.

V is TRBV5-1 and J is TRBJ2-6; TRBD1 matches at 9 bases. The CDR3 runs 15 residues. Germline assignment: CDR1 SGHRS and CDR2 YFSETQ. The V and J ends lost 3 bases and 4 bases, in that order; junction bases with no gene match: 2. The CDR3 loop is CASSWDRAGANVLTF. CDR3 DNA: TGCGCCAGCAGCTGGGACAGGGCGGGGGCCAACGTCCTGACTTTC.

This clone was seen once. This CDR3 is CASSQTRDNLSPLHF. In DNA, the CDR3 is TGTGCCAGCAGCCAAACCCGGGACAATTTATCACCCCTCCACTTT. V usage is TRBV5-4 and J usage is TRBJ1-6; D perhaps matches TRBD1 (6 bases). CDR3 length: 15 amino acids. Trimming stripped 4 bases from V and 10 bases from J, with 18 bases between. Germline assignment: CDR1 SGHNT and CDR2 YYREEE (reference sequence).

The V and J genes are TRBV5-1 and TRBJ1-4; no definite D call. The CDR3 covers 14 residues. The germline V gene has CDR1 SGHRS and CDR2 YFSETQ. The V gene lost 4 bases and the J gene lost 2 bases, with 9 bases spanning the gap. CDR3 region: CASSTAGTNEKLFF. The CDR3 DNA follows: TGCGCCAGCAGCACTGCCGGGACTAATGAAAAACTGTTTTTT.

The gene calls are TRBV25-1 and TRBJ1-1; D perhaps matches TRBD1 (5 bases). Deletions cut 7 bases from V and 1 base from J, with 16 bases between. The germline CDR1 and CDR2 sequences are MGHDK and SYGVNS. This CDR3 comprises 15 residues. In DNA, the CDR3 is TGTGCCAGCACATATAGGGAAGGGGCGAACACTGAAGCTTTCTTT. It translates to CASTYREGANTEAFF. Drawing the rest from reference TRBV25-1 and TRBJ1-1, the complete variable domain is EADIYQTPRYLVIGTGKKITLECSQTMGHDKMYWYQQDPGMELHLIHYSYGVNSTEKGDLSSESTVSRIRTEHFPLTLESARPSHTSQYLCASTYREGANTEAFFGQGTRLTVV.

V usage is TRBV6-5 and J usage is TRBJ2-2; TRBD2 might be the D (5 bases). Germline V gene sequence: CDR1 MNHEY, CDR2 SVGAGI. V shed 6 bases and J shed 7 bases, with 15 bases lying between them. This CDR3 is built from 14 residues. CDR3 residues: CASRTTENYGELFF. CDR3 in DNA: TGTGCCAGCAGGACTACTGAAAACTACGGGGAGCTGTTTTTT.

The chain couples TRBV13 to TRBJ2-5, with TRBD2 matching 15 bases. Germline lookup yields CDR1 PRHDT and CDR2 FYEKMQ (reference sequence). This CDR3 is built from 14 residues. J was trimmed by 11 bases and V by 5 bases; bases with no gene match: 6. CDR3 bases: TGTGCCAGCAGCCTCGGGACTAGCGGGAGGAAACAGTACTTC. Translating it yields CASSLGTSGRKQYF.

The chain couples TRBV4-1 to TRBJ2-5; no clear D. This CDR3 region has 15 residues. Trimming pared 5 bases from V and 4 bases from J, leaving 17 bases between. The germline V gene encodes CDR1 MGHRA and CDR2 YSYEKL. The CDR3 DNA sequence: TGCGCCAGCAGCGAAATTTCCGGGCCCGGAGAGACCCAGTACTTC. It codes for CASSEISGPGETQYF.

The chain combines TRBV6-1 with TRBJ1-5; D is uncertain. CDR3 length equals 14 residues. The ends were cut back, 2 bases at V and 2 bases at J, with 7 bases in the middle. CDR1 is MNHNS, CDR2 SASEGT, per germline. DNA of the CDR3: TGTGCCAGCAGTGAATCGAGGGGCAATCAGCCCCAGCATTTT. This translates into CASSESRGNQPQHF.

The chain joins TRBV4-1 to TRBJ1-1, with a weak D call TRBD1 (5 bases). Trimming took off 4 bases at V and 6 bases at J, with 24 bases between the two ends. Looked up from germline, CDR1 is MGHRA and CDR2 is YSYEKL. The CDR3 covers 17 residues. The CDR3 protein is CASSLTGIQANIPEAFF. The CDR3 coding sequence is TGCGCCAGCAGCCTCACGGGTATACAGGCCAACATCCCTGAAGCTTTCTTT.

The CDR3 coding sequence is TGCAGTTTCTCCGTGACTGAAGCTTTCTTT. Protein sequence: CSFSVTEAFF. This sequence joins TRBV20-1 and TRBJ1-1; D gene uncertain. CDR1 and CDR2 from the germline V gene are DFQATT and SNEGSKA (reference sequence). V lost 8 bases and J lost 5, with 9 bases in between. This CDR3 is 10 amino acids long.

This chain uses TRBV29-1 with TRBJ1-1, with D hard to call. Trimming took 8 bases from V and 0 from J, leaving 13 bases between them. This CDR3 contains 13 residues. Germline assignment: CDR1 SQVTM and CDR2 ANQGSEA. CDR3 coding DNA: TGCAGCTGTGCGTTTGGAGTGAACACTGAAGCTTTCTTT. This codes for CSCAFGVNTEAFF.

This clone was observed once. The chain recombines TRBV6-5 with TRBJ2-7; the match to TRBD2 covers 7 bases. J gave up 1 base and V 0 bases, and 3 bases lay outside the gene matches. This CDR3 region has 15 residues. Looked up from germline, CDR1 is MNHEY and CDR2 is SVGAGI. The CDR3 sequence is CASSYSPSGSYEQYF. The CDR3 coding sequence is TGTGCCAGCAGTTACTCGCCTAGCGGATCCTACGAGCAGTACTTC.

The chain carries TRBV3-1 (or the pseudogene TRBV3-2) and TRBJ2-1, with D possibly TRBD2 on 6 matching bases. Germline V gene lookup returns CDR1 LGHDT and CDR2 YNNKEL (reference sequence). CDR3 length equals 16 residues. The V gene lost 0 bases and the J gene lost 3 bases, with 12 bases spanning the gap. The CDR3 region is CASSQEGGTFYNEQFF. The CDR3 DNA reads as TGTGCCAGCAGCCAAGAAGGAGGGACTTTCTACAATGAGCAGTTCTTC.

This clone came up once. The CDR3, as DNA: TGTGCCAGCAGCGGGGGACTGGGTGAGGAGACCCAGTACTTC. Translation: CASSGGLGEETQYF. The chain joins TRBV7-2 to TRBJ2-5, with D possibly TRBD2 on 6 matching bases. With 5 bases removed from V and 5 bases from J, the gap between germline ends came to 15 bases. The CDR3 contains 14 residues. CDR1 and CDR2 from the germline V gene are SGHTA and FQGNSA.

This rearrangement joins TRBV19 to TRBJ1-5; weak D call: TRBD1 (5 bases). Germline values: CDR1 LNHDA, CDR2 SQIVND (reference sequence). V was clipped by 7 bases and J by 6 bases, with 13 bases between them. This CDR3 has 13 residues. The CDR3 sequence is CASTAQGGQPQHF. The CDR3 bases are TGTGCCAGTACGGCCCAGGGCGGTCAGCCCCAGCATTTT.

The chain carries TRBV23-1 and TRBJ2-1, with 9 bases fitting TRBD1. TRBV23-1 is an open reading frame, and its role is uncertain. There are 16 residues in the CDR3. V gave up 8 bases and J gave up 3 bases; unmatched junction bases: 11. CDR3 nucleotides: TGCGCCAGCCCCCGCGGCAGGGACAGGGTCTACAATGAGCAGTTCTTC. It encodes CASPRGRDRVYNEQFF.